The 22 T cell receptor beta chains given below trace back to one sample, sequenced in a study of blood T cell repertoires in COVID-19. Profiling relied on immunoSEQ multiplex PCR, and the TCRdb table lists in-frame clones only, not all of them. The sample holds approximately 100,000 clones, approximately 86% seen once. Sequencing was performed on PBMCs or T cells enriched from blood (not recorded which). These receptors all come from a woman aged 45-60 years who had recovered from COVID-19.

V gene TRBV2 combines with J gene TRBJ2-3; maybe TRBD1 (6 bases). The CDR3 spans 12 residues. V was shortened by 11 bases and J by 3 bases, with 12 bases between the two germline ends. Germline-derived CDR1 and CDR2 are SNHLY and FYNNEI. CDR3 nucleotides: TGTGCCCGCGGCAGGGGAACAGATACGCAGTATTTT. Translating it yields CARGRGTDTQYF.

The rearrangement links TRBV11-2 to TRBJ1-2; D not certain. Germline CDR1 SGHAT, CDR2 FQNNGV. V gave up 3 bases and J gave up 4 bases, with 6 bases separating them. CDR3 size: 12 residues. The DNA of the CDR3 is TGTGCCAGCAGCTTCGGACTCTATGGCTACACCTTC. It encodes CASSFGLYGYTF.

The genes are TRBV27 and TRBJ2-7, with TRBD2 matching over 9 bases. V shed 3 bases and J 3 bases; nucleotides not matched to a gene: 3. Germline values: CDR1 MNHEY, CDR2 SMNVEV (reference sequence). This CDR3 region has 14 residues. Written as DNA, the CDR3 is TGTGCCAGCAGTTTGGCTAGCGGGATCTACGAGCAGTACTTC. Amino acids: CASSLASGIYEQYF.

The chain recombines TRBV19 with TRBJ1-2; no reliable D call. This CDR3 is 15 amino acids long. V lost 1 base to trimming and J lost 6 bases, with 15 bases between them. Germline CDR1 reads LNHDA; CDR2 reads SQIVND (reference sequence). The CDR3 coding sequence is TGTGCCAGTAGTATAGGTCCGGGGAGAGCTGATGGCTACACCTTC. Its protein product is CASSIGPGRADGYTF.

The chain combines TRBV3-1 (or the pseudogene TRBV3-2) with TRBJ1-1; D is perhaps TRBD1 (6 bases). Germline assignment: CDR1 LGHDT and CDR2 YNNKEL (reference sequence). V was cut by 2 bases and J by 1 base, with 8 bases left in between. The length of the CDR3 is 14 residues. The CDR3 spells CASSQRGGNTEAFF. The CDR3 DNA is TGTGCCAGCAGCCAAAGGGGGGGGAACACTGAAGCTTTCTTT.

The chain is built from TRBV9 and TRBJ2-1; 15 bases fit TRBD2. The J segment lost 8 bases and the V segment lost 3 bases, leaving 6 bases of the junction unmatched. Germline CDR1 reads SGDLS; CDR2 reads YYNGEE. This CDR3 comprises 16 residues. The CDR3 DNA sequence: TGTGCCAGCAGCGCGCGGACTAGCGGGGGGGGCGATGAGCAGTTCTTC. As protein: CASSARTSGGGDEQFF.

The chain is built from TRBV28 and TRBJ2-5, with 8 bases fitting TRBD2. The J segment lost 5 bases and the V segment lost 3 bases, leaving 8 bases of the junction unmatched. Germline CDR1 reads MDHEN; CDR2 reads SYDVKM. The length of the CDR3 is 15 residues. The CDR3 coding sequence is TGTGCCAGCAGTTTTGGAGCGGGGGCTGGGGAGACCCAGTACTTC. It is translated as CASSFGAGAGETQYF.

The chain has TRBV28 and TRBJ2-4, with TRBD2 matching 13 bases. This CDR3 is built from 18 residues. J lost 0 bases, V lost 2 bases, and 4 bases had no gene match. Per the germline V gene, CDR1 is MDHEN and CDR2 is SYDVKM. CDR3 bases: TGTGCCAGCAGTTTAACGGGACTAGCGGGGTTAGCCAAAAACATTCAGTACTTC. Amino acids: CASSLTGLAGLAKNIQYF.

The chain recombines TRBV7-8 with TRBJ2-3, with D maybe TRBD1 (6 bases). The CDR3 has 14 residues. The germline CDR1 and CDR2 sequences are SGHVS and FQNEAQ. Trimming left V 3 bases short and J 4 bases short, with 11 bases between. CDR3 residues: CASSFVQGADTQYF. Written as DNA, the CDR3 is TGTGCCAGCAGCTTCGTACAGGGTGCAGATACGCAGTATTTT.

The chain employs TRBV2 and TRBJ2-2; 7 nucleotides align to TRBD1. V was clipped by 6 bases and J by 2 bases; unmatched bases: 3. CDR1 is SNHLY, CDR2 FYNNEI, per germline. The CDR3 runs 14 residues. The CDR3 reads CASSRDRNTGELFF. Written as DNA, the CDR3 is TGTGCCAGCAGCCGGGACAGAAACACCGGGGAGCTGTTTTTT.

J is TRBJ1-3 and V is TRBV11-2; 7 bases match TRBD1. The germline V gene encodes CDR1 SGHAT and CDR2 FQNNGV. V lost 1 base and J lost 4; bases outside the gene matches: 10. The CDR3 length is 17 residues. In DNA form, the CDR3 reads TGTGCCAGCAGCTTAGTCGTTCAGGGGGTATCAGGAAACACCATATATTTT. This codes for CASSLVVQGVSGNTIYF. The entire variable domain, with the rest obtained from reference TRBV11-2 and TRBJ1-3, is as follows: EAGVAQSPRYKIIEKRQSVAFWCNPISGHATLYWYQQILGQGPKLLIQFQNNGVVDDSQLPKDRFSAERLKGVDSTLKIQPAKLEDSAVYLCASSLVVQGVSGNTIYFGEGSWLTVV.

The rearrangement joins TRBV3-1 (or the pseudogene TRBV3-2) to TRBJ1-2; 8 bases line up with TRBD1. Germline loops: CDR1 LGHDT, CDR2 YNNKEL (reference sequence). After removal of 5 bases from V and 6 bases from J, the junction contained 5 bases not matched to a gene. CDR3 length equals 13 residues. The CDR3 nucleotides are TGTGCCAGCAGCAGAACAGGGGGAGATGGCTACACCTTC. This sequence encodes CASSRTGGDGYTF.

This rearrangement joins TRBV9 to TRBJ1-2; TRBD1 might be the D (5 bases). This CDR3 is 15 amino acids long. From germline, CDR1 is SGDLS and CDR2 YYNGEE. Trimming took 0 bases from V and 7 from J, leaving 16 bases between them. The CDR3 bases are TGTGCCAGCAGCGTAGGTACAATCCAGGGCCGTGGCTACACCTTC. Translation: CASSVGTIQGRGYTF.

The V call is TRBV10-3, the J call TRBJ2-5, with a tentative D call TRBD1 (5 bases). The CDR3 is made up of 15 amino acids. The V end was cut by 2 bases, the J end by 5 bases, with 15 bases between. The germline V gene has CDR1 ENHRY and CDR2 SYGVKD. The CDR3 is CAISEGVTVGETQYF. In nucleotides, the CDR3 is TGTGCCATCAGTGAGGGGGTGACAGTCGGGGAGACCCAGTACTTC.

V is TRBV5-1 and J is TRBJ2-7; 10 positions agree with TRBD2. The V and J ends lost 4 bases and 6 bases, in that order; junction bases with no gene match: 10. Germline V lookup: CDR1 SGHRS, CDR2 YFSETQ. The CDR3 length is 15 residues. The CDR3 nucleotides are TGCGCCAGCAGCGAGGGGGCTAGCGGGAGTATCGAGCAGTACTTC. Its translation: CASSEGASGSIEQYF.

The rearrangement links TRBV7-2 to TRBJ2-1, with 14 bases aligning to TRBD2. The CDR3 is 18 residues long. Germline V gives CDR1 SGHTA, CDR2 FQGNSA. J lost 7 bases, V lost 5 bases, and 13 bases had no gene match. Written as DNA, the CDR3 is TGTGCCAGCAGCCATGGGACTAGCGGGAGAAGGCTTTCGAATGAGCAGTTCTTC. This encodes CASSHGTSGRRLSNEQFF.

Comment on this clone: This CDR3 is also generated by other DNA sequences in the sample. CDR3 loop: CASRQGTDTQYF. CDR3 coding DNA: TGTGCCAGTAGACAGGGGACAGATACGCAGTATTTT. The chain carries TRBV2 and TRBJ2-3; 8 positions agree with TRBD1. The CDR3 contains 12 residues. The germline CDR1 and CDR2 sequences are SNHLY and FYNNEI. V shed 9 bases and J 3 bases; nucleotides not matched to a gene: 2.

The rearrangement links TRBV19 to TRBJ1-4; D perhaps matches TRBD1 (5 bases). The CDR3 spans 15 residues. Germline V CDR1 and CDR2: LNHDA, SQIVND (reference sequence). V was shortened by 5 bases and J by 5 bases, with 15 bases between the two germline ends. The CDR3 nucleotides are TGTGCCAGTAGTGGAGGGACCCGCTTAAATGAAAAACTGTTTTTT. Translating gives CASSGGTRLNEKLFF. Combining the CDR3 with reference TRBV19 and TRBJ1-4 gives the whole variable domain DGGITQSPKYLFRKEGQNVTLSCEQNLNHDAMYWYRQDPGQGLRLIYYSQIVNDFQKGDIAEGYSVSREKKESFPLTVTSAQKNPTAFYLCASSGGTRLNEKLFFGSGTQLSVL.

This chain joins TRBV25-1 and TRBJ1-2, with TRBD1 matching 8 bases. This CDR3 is built from 16 residues. V lost 3 bases and J lost 8; bases outside the gene matches: 14. Germline V gene sequence: CDR1 MGHDK, CDR2 SYGVNS. The CDR3 bases are TGTGCCAGCAGTGATCCCCTAGGGACAGGCGAGCGGGGCTACACCTTC. Amino acids: CASSDPLGTGERGYTF.

This clone showed up just once. This rearrangement joins TRBV18 to TRBJ2-7; D may be TRBD1 (6 bases). Trimming pared 4 bases from V and 3 bases from J, leaving 13 bases between. This CDR3 is 14 amino acids long. CDR1 and CDR2 from the germline V gene are KGHSH and LQKENI. CDR3 region: CASSHRDKNYEQYF. In DNA form, the CDR3 reads TGTGCCAGCTCACACCGGGACAAAAACTACGAGCAGTACTTC.

The chain links TRBV30 to TRBJ2-4; the D gene is possibly TRBD2 (5 bases). The CDR3 is made up of 16 amino acids. Germline loops: CDR1 GTSNPN, CDR2 SVGIG (reference sequence). V was pared by 2 bases and J by 4 bases, with 18 bases between. CDR3 loop: CAWSRVAMSIKNIQYF. Here the CDR3 DNA reads TGTGCCTGGAGTAGGGTAGCGATGAGTATAAAAAACATTCAGTACTTC.

V gene TRBV7-6 combines with J gene TRBJ2-7, with D tentatively TRBD1 (5 bases). This CDR3 has 12 amino acids. Between the trimmed V and J ends, which lost 5 bases and 6 bases, there was a span of 11 bases. The germline gives CDR1 SGHVS, CDR2 FNYEAQ. CDR3 region: CASSGDSTEQYF. DNA for the CDR3: TGTGCCAGCAGCGGTGACAGTACCGAGCAGTACTTC.